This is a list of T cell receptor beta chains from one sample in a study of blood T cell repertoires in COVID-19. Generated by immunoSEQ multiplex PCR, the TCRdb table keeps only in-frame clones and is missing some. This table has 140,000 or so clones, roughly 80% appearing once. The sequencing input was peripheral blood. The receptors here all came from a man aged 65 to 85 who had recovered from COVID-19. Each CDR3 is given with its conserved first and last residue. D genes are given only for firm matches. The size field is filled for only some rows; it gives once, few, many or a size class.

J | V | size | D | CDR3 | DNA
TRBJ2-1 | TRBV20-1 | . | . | CSGTPGDEQFF | TGCAGTGGGACTCCTGGCGATGAGCAGTTCTTC
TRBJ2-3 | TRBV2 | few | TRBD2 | CASQGGRADTQYF | TGTGCCAGCCAAGGCGGGAGGGCAGATACGCAGTATTTT
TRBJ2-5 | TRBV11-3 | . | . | CASSRGLQETQYF | TGTGCCAGCAGCCGCGGGTTACAAGAGACCCAGTACTTC
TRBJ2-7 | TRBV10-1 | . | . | CASSGVVAEQYF | TGCGCCAGCAGTGGGGTTGTAGCCGAGCAGTACTTC
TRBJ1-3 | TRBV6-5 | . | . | CASSYRGASGNTIYF | TGTGCCAGCAGTTACCGGGGTGCCTCTGGAAACACCATATATTTT
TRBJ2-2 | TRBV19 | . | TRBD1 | CASSTRTGDGELFF | TGTGCCAGTAGTACCCGGACAGGGGACGGGGAGCTGTTTTTT
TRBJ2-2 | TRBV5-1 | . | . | CASSPFAGMGLGTGELFF | TGCGCCAGCAGCCCCTTCGCGGGGATGGGACTGGGCACCGGGGAGCTGTTTTTT
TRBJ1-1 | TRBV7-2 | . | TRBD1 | CASSLSGGTEAFF | TGTGCCAGCAGCTTATCAGGGGGCACTGAAGCTTTCTTT
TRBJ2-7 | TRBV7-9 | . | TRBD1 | CASSSLAQGVAYEQYF | TGTGCCAGCAGCTCGCTCGCCCAGGGGGTGGCCTACGAGCAGTACTTC
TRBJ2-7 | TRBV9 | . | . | CASDVTLRLERGPYEQYF | TGTGCCAGCGATGTCACCCTCCGACTGGAGCGAGGTCCCTACGAGCAGTACTTC
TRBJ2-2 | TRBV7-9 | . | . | CASSYTGSPTGELFF | TGTGCCAGCAGCTATACCGGGAGCCCCACCGGGGAGCTGTTTTTT
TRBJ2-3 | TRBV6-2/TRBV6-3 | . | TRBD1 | CASSYRGDRGRGDTQYF | TGTGCCAGCAGTTACCGAGGGGACAGGGGGCGAGGAGATACGCAGTATTTT
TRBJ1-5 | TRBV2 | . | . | CASSEEQSSNQPQHF | TGTGCCAGCAGTGAAGAACAAAGTAGCAATCAGCCCCAGCATTTT
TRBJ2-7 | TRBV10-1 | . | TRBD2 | CASSESNSGGEQYF | TGCGCCAGCAGTGAGTCAAACAGCGGGGGAGAGCAGTACTTC
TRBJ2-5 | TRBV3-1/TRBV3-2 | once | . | CASSQHSQETQYF | TGTGCCAGCAGCCAACACAGCCAAGAGACCCAGTACTTC
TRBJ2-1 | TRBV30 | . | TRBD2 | CAWLAGGGDEQFF | TGTGCCTGGTTAGCGGGAGGGGGGGATGAGCAGTTCTTC
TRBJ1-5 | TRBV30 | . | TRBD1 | CAWSPGTGQNQPQHF | TGTGCCTGGAGCCCAGGGACAGGGCAAAATCAGCCCCAGCATTTT
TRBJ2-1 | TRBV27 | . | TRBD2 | CASSLNAGASYNEQFF | TGTGCCAGCAGTTTAAATGCGGGAGCCTCCTACAATGAGCAGTTCTTC
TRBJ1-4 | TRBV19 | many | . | CASSISGRPATNEKLFF | TGTGCCAGTAGTATTTCCGGCAGGCCTGCAACTAATGAAAAACTGTTTTTT
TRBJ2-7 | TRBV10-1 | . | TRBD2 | CASSLAGGLYEQYF | TGCGCCAGCAGCCTAGCGGGGGGACTGTACGAGCAGTACTTC
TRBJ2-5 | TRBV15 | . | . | CATSRDMASQETQYF | TGTGCCACCAGCAGAGATATGGCTAGCCAAGAGACCCAGTACTTC
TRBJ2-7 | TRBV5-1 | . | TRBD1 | CASSLAVRDRGYEQYF | TGCGCCAGCAGCTTGGCCGTACGGGACAGGGGCTACGAGCAGTACTTC
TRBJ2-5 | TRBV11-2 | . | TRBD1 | CASSFTYRGKETQYF | TGTGCCAGCAGCTTCACCTACAGGGGGAAAGAGACCCAGTACTTC
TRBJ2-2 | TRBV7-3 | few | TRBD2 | CASSLASGGNTGELFF | TGTGCCAGCAGCCTCGCCAGCGGGGGGAACACCGGGGAGCTGTTTTTT
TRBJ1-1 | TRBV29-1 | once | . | CSVPRRGDTEAFF | TGCAGCGTTCCCCGAAGGGGCGATACTGAAGCTTTCTTT
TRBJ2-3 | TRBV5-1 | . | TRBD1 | CASSDGTGSDTQYF | TGCGCCAGCAGCGACGGGACAGGGTCAGATACGCAGTATTTT
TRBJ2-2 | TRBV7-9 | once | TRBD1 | CASTGQGNTGELFF | TGTGCCAGCACCGGACAGGGTAACACCGGGGAGCTGTTTTTT
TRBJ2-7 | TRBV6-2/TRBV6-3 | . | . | CASSYGPPSYEQYF | TGTGCCAGCAGTTACGGCCCCCCATCCTACGAGCAGTACTTC
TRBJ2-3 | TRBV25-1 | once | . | CASSESGSSTDTQYF | TGTGCCAGCAGTGAGAGCGGTTCTAGCACAGATACGCAGTATTTT
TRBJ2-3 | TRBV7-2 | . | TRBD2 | CASSSIQGLAGADTQYF | TGTGCCAGCAGCTCTATCCAGGGACTAGCGGGTGCGGATACGCAGTATTTT
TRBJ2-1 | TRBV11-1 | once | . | CASSSLSEEQFF | TGTGCCAGCAGCAGCCTAAGCGAGGAGCAGTTCTTC
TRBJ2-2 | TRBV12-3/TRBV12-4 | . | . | CASSRVTGELFF | TGTGCCAGCAGTCGAGTGACCGGGGAGCTGTTTTTT
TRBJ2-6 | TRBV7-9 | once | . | CASSLGQGSWSGANVLTF | TGTGCCAGCAGCTTAGGGCAGGGTTCATGGTCTGGGGCCAACGTCCTGACTTTC
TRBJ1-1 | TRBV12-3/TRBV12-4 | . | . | CASLDTMNTEAFF | TGTGCCAGCCTGGACACCATGAACACTGAAGCTTTCTTT
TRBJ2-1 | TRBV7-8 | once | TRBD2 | CASSRGTTGPSYNEQFF | TGTGCCAGCAGCAGAGGGACTACCGGACCCTCCTACAATGAGCAGTTCTTC
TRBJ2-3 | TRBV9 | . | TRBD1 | CASSVGGQGANTQYF | TGTGCCAGCAGCGTAGGGGGACAGGGCGCAAATACGCAGTATTTT
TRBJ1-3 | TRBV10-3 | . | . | CAISEGRYSGNTIYF | TGTGCCATCAGTGAGGGGCGATACTCTGGAAACACCATATATTTT
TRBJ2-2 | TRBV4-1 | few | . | CASSQENAGELFF | TGCGCCAGCAGCCAGGAGAACGCCGGGGAGCTGTTTTTT
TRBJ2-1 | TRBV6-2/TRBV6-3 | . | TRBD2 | CASSSLAGGYNEQFF | TGTGCCAGCAGTTCACTAGCGGGAGGCTACAATGAGCAGTTCTTC
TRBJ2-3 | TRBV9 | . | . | CASSPYLESTDTQYF | TGTGCCAGCAGTCCGTACCTGGAGAGTACAGATACGCAGTATTTT
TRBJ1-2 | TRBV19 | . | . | CASSIPVYGYTF | TGTGCCAGTAGTATCCCGGTGTATGGCTACACCTTC
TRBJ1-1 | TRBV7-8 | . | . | CASSLEVSTEAFF | TGTGCCAGCAGCTTAGAAGTGAGCACTGAAGCTTTCTTT
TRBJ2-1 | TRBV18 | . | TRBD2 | CASTGLAGNNEQFF | TGTGCCAGCACCGGACTAGCGGGAAACAATGAGCAGTTCTTC
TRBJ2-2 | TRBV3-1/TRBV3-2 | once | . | CASSQVTGELFF | TGTGCCAGCAGCCAAGTAACCGGGGAGCTGTTTTTT
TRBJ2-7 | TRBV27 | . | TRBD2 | CASSTAERAGIIYEQYF | TGTGCCAGCAGTACCGCTGAAAGAGCGGGAATCATCTACGAGCAGTACTTC